This T cell receptor beta chain was documented in a study of human T cells and chemical hapten exposure. General study results and limits: DPC sensitization did not alter TCRs above 1 in 1000 frequency.

This clonotype was seen ten or more times. What it binds is not known. TCRdb re-called the RACE reads through MiXCR, storing one row per CDR3 protein. In the table there are some 65,000 distinct CDR3 sequences, roughly 6.6% of which are singletons. V lost 1 base and J lost 5; bases outside the gene matches: 6. Germline loops: CDR1 DFQATT, CDR2 SNEGSKA (reference sequence). This CDR3 comprises 15 residues. Time point defined: healthy volunteer bleed at 6 weeks. Unseparated into fractions, whole blood served as the source from which total RNA was extracted. Sequencing was performed on whole blood. This TCR came from a female donor in good health. Some clones in this sample may be carry-over from other donors' samples. The chain recombines TRBV20-1 with TRBJ2-3; 10 bases are shared with TRBD1. The CDR3 spells CSARAGTGEVDTQYF. The CDR3 DNA reads as TGCAGTGCTAGAGCGGGGACAGGGGAAGTAGATACGCAGTATTTT.